The entry that follows covers one T cell receptor (beta chain) sequence. As processed by the authors: Nucleated cell number was recorded as an estimate derived from reference gene primer amplification. Sequencing was performed with immunoSEQ multiplex PCR; in TCRdb, only in-frame clones are kept and a portion is missing. That table furnishes V, J and clone size, whereas the DNA furnished D and trimming. The data show around 85,000 clones, with around nine tenths seen just once and more than 4.5% held by the top ten. This entry is derived from a study of blood T cell repertoires in COVID-19. Study in general: The United States, Italy and Spain were the sources of the acute and convalescent COVID-19 samples. Sample material is recorded as cDNA or gDNA derived from T cells, B-cell-depleted T cells, or PBMCs.

The CDR3 covers 14 residues. V was cut by 4 bases and J by 4 bases, with 12 bases left in between. Germline values: CDR1 SGHNT, CDR2 YYREEE (reference sequence). V is TRBV5-4 and J is TRBJ1-3; no reliable D call. The receptor's source is a man between 60 and 70 years old with acute or convalescent COVID-19. Sequencing was done on a sample of peripheral blood. The CDR3, as DNA: TGTGCCAGCAGCACATCGGGATACGGAAACACCATATATTTT. Protein product: CASSTSGYGNTIYF.